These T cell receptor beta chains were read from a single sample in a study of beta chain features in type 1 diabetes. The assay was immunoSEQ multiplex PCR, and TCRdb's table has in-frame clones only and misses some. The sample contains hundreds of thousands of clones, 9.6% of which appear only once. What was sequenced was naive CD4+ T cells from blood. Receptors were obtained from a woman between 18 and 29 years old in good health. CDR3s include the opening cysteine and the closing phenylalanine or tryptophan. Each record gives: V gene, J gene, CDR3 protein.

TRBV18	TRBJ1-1	CASSTSTASDEAFF
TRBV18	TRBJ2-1	CASSPLAGTVAPQGYNEQFF
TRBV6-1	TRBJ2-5	CATILRDRETQYF
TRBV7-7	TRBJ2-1	CASSPGTSGNEQFF
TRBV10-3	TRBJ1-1	CAISTGQGIAEAFF
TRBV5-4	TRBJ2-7	CASSLGQGARLALEQYF
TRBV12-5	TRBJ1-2	CASGPPTGAWGNYGYTF
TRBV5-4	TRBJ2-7	CASSLESSGISEQYF
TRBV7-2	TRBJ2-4	CASSRDTAKNIQYF
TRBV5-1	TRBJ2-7	CASSFMVSGTYEQYF
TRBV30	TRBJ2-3	CAWSFKTGASTDTQYF
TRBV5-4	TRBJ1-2	CASSSAGGAGYGYTF
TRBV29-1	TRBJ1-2	CSVLLQGAYGYTF
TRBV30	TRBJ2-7	CAIGRTSGSAIGEQYF
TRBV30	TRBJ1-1	CAWATGTLNTEAFF
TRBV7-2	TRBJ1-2	CASSLGRDRARRGYTF
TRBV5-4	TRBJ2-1	CASSLGTGDRNEQFF
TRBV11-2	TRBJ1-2	CASSPIGGAPTNYGYTF
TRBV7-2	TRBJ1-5	CASSFAGAGQPQHF
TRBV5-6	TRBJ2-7	CASSQGEGVEQYF
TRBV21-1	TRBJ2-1	CASSMGRTSGRAYNEQFF
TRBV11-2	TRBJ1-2	CASSPGMSGYTF
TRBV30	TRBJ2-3	CATGEGGTDTQYF
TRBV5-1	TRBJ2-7	CASGPGTGSYEQYF
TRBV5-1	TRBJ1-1	CASSLEVEYPWNTEAFF
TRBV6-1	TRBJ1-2	CASSVGTGTYGYTF